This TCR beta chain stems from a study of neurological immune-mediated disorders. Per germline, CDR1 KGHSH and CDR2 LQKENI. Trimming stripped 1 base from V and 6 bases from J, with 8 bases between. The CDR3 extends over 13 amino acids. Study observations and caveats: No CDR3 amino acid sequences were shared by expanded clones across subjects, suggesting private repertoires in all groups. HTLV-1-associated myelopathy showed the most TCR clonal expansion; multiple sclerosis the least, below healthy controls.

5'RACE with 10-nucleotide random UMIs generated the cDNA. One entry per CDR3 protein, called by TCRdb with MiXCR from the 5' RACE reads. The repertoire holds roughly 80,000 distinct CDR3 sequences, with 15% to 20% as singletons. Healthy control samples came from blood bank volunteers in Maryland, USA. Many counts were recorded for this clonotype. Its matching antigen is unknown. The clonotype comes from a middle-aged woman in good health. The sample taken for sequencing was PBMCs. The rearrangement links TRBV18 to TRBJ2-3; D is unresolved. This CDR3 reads CASSPLEQDTQYF. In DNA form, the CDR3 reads TGTGCCAGCTCACCACTCGAACAGGATACGCAGTATTTT.